Included here is one TCR beta chain sequence, with context. This CDR3 region has 14 residues. Germline V lookup: CDR1 SGHKS, CDR2 YYEKEE (reference sequence). V was cut by 4 bases and J by 0 bases, with 10 bases left in between. TCR beta VDJ and CDR3 were profiled, and genomic DNA was the template. TCRdb ran MiXCR on the reads and lists one entry per CDR3 protein. The repertoire includes hundreds of thousands of distinct CDR3 sequences, about two thirds of them detected once, and approximately 3.9% sits in the top ten. The sample comes from a study of CD8+CD57+ T cells in acquired aplastic anemia. The sample comprised sorted CD4+, CD8+, or CD8+CD57+ T cells (not recorded which) from PBMCs. The chain employs TRBV5-5 and TRBJ2-5; D possibly corresponds to TRBD1 (7 bases). This TCR was recovered from a human donor in good health, serving as a control. CDR3 protein: CASSAGQYQETQYF. CDR3 sequence (DNA): TGTGCCAGCAGCGCGGGACAGTACCAAGAGACCCAGTACTTC.